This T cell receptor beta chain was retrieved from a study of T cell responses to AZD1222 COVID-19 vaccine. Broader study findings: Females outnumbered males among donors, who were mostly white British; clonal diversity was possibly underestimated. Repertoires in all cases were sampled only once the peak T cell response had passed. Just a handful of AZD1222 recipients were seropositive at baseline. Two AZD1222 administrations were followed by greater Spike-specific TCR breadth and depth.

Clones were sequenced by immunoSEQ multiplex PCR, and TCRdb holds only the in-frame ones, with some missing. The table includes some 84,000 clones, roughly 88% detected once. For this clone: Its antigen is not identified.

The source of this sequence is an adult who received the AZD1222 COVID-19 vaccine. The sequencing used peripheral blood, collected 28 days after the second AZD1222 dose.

Here the CDR3 reads CASSRGSSGNTIYF. The CDR3, as DNA: TGTGCCAGCAGCCGCGGGTCCTCTGGAAACACCATATATTTT. This chain connects TRBV6-5 to TRBJ1-3; unclear D gene. V lost 6 bases, J lost 0 bases, and 9 bases lay in between. Germline CDR1 and CDR2: MNHEY and SVGAGI. The CDR3 extends over 14 amino acids.